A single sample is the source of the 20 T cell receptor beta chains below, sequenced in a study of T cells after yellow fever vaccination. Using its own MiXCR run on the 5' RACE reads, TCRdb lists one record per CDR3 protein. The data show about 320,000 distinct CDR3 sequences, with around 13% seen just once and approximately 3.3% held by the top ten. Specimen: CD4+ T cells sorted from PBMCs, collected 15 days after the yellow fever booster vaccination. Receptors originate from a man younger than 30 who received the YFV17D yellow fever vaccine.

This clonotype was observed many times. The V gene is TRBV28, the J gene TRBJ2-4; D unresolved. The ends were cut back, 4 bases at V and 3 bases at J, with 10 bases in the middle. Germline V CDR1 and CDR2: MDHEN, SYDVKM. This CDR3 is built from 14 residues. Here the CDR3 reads CASSSAGFKNIQYF. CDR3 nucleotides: TGTGCCAGCAGTTCGGCAGGATTCAAAAACATTCAGTACTTC. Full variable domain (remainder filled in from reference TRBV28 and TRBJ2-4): DVKVTQSSRYLVKRTGEKVFLECVQDMDHENMFWYRQDPGLGLRLIYFSYDVKMKEKGDIPEGYSVSREKKERFSLILESASTNQTSMYLCASSSAGFKNIQYFGAGTRLSVL.

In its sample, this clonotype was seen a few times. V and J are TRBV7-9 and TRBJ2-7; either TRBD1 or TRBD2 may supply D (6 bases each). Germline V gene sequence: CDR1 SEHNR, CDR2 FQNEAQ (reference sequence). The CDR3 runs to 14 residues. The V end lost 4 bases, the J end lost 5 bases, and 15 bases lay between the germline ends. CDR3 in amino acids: CASSSSLGGHEQYV. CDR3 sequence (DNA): TGTGCCAGCAGCTCGTCCTTGGGGGGCCACGAGCAGTACGTC.

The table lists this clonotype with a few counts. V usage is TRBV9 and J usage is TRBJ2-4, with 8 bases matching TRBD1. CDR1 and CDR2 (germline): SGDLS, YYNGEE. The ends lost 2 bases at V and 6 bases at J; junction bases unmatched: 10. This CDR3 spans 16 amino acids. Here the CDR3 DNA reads TGTGCCAGCAGCGTTCTGGGAGCAGGACAGGGAAACATTCAGTACTTC. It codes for CASSVLGAGQGNIQYF.

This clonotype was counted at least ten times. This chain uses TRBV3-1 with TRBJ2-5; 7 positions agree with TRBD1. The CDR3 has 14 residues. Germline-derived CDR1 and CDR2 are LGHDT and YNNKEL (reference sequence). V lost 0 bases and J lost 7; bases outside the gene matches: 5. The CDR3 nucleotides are TGTGCCAGCAGCCAAGATTTCCGACAGGGGACCCAGTACTTC. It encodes CASSQDFRQGTQYF.

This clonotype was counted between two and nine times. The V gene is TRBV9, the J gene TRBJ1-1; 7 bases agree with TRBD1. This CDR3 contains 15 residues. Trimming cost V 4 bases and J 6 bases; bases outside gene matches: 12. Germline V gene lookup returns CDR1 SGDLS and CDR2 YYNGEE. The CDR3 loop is CASSQMDRPTPEAFF. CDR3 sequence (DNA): TGTGCCAGCAGCCAAATGGACAGGCCAACACCTGAAGCTTTCTTT.

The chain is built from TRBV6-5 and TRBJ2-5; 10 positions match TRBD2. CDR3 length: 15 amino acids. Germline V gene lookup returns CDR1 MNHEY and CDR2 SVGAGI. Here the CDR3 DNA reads TGTGCTAGTAGCGGGGGGCCCTTGAACCAAGAGACCCAGTACTTC. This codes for CASSGGPLNQETQYF.

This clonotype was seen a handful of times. CDR3 amino acids: CASSFHASGGYETQYF. In DNA form, the CDR3 reads TGTGCCAGCAGCTTCCACGCTAGCGGGGGTTATGAGACCCAGTACTTC. The chain combines TRBV7-9 with TRBJ2-5, with 10 bases that match TRBD2. The J segment lost 5 bases and the V segment lost 3 bases, leaving 9 bases of the junction unmatched. This CDR3 has 16 amino acids. Germline-derived CDR1 and CDR2 are SEHNR and FQNEAQ (reference sequence).

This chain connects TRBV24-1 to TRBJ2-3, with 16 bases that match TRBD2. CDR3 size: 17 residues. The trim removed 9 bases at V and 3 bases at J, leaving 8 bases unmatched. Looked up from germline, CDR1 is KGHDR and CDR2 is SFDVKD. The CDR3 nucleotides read TGTGCCACCCTAGGGACTAGCGGGGGGGAAAGGACAGATACGCAGTATTTT. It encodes CATLGTSGGERTDTQYF.

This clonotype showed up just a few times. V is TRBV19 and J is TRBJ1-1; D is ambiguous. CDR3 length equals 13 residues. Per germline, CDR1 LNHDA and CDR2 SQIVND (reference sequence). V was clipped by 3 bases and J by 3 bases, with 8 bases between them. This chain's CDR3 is CASSIDRDTEAFF. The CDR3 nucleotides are TGTGCCAGTAGTATCGATCGAGACACTGAAGCTTTCTTT.

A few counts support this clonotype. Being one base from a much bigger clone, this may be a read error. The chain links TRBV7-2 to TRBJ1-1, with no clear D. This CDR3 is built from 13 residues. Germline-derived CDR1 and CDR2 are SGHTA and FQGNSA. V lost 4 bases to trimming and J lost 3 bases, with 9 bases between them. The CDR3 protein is CASSSRRDTEAFF. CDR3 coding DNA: TGTGCCAGCAGCTCCAGGCGGGACACTGAAGCTTTCTTT.

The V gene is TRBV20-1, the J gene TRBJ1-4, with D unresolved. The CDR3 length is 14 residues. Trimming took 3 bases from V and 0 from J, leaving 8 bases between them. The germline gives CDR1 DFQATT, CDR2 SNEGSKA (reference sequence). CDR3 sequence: CSASHQTTNEKLFF. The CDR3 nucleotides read TGCAGTGCTAGTCATCAGACAACTAATGAAAAACTGTTTTTT.

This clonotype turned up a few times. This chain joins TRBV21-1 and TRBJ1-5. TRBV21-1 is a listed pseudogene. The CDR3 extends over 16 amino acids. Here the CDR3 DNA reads TGTGCCAGCAGCTCAAGTCCCCGACACATTCACCAGCCCCAGCATTTT. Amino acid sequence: CASSSSPRHIHQPQHF.

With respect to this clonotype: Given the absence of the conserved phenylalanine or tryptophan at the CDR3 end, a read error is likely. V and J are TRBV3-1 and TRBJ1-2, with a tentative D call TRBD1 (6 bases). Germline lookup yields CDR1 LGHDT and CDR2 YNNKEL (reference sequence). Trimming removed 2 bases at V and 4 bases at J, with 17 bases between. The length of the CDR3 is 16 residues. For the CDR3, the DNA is TGTGCCAGCAGCCAAACTCCCCCACGGGGGCTCTATGGCTACACCTTG. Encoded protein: CASSQTPPRGLYGYTL.

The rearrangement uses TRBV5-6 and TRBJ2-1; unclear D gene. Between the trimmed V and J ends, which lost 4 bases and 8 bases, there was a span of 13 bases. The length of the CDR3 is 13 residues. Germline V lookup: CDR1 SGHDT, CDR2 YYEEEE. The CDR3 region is CASSPEAADEQFF. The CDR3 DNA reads TGTGCCAGCAGCCCCGAGGCGGCGGATGAGCAGTTCTTC.

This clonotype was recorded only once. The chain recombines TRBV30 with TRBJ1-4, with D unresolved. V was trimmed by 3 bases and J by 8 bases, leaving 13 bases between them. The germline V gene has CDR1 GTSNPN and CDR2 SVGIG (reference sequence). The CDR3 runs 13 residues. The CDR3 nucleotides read TGTGCCTGGAGCGAACGAGTAGGGGAAAAACTGTTTTTT. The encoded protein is CAWSERVGEKLFF.

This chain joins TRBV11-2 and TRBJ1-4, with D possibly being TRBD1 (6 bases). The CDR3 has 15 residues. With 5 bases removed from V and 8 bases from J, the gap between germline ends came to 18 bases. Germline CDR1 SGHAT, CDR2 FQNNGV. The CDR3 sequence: CASSHPGKGDEKLFF. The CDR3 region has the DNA TGTGCCAGCAGCCATCCGGGCAAGGGGGACGAAAAACTGTTTTTT.

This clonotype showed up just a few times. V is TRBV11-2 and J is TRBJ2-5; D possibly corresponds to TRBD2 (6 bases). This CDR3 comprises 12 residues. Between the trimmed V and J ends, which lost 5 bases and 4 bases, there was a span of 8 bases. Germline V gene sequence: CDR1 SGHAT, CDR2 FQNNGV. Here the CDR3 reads CASSVGGETQYF. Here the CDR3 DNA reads TGTGCCAGCAGCGTGGGGGGAGAGACCCAGTACTTC.

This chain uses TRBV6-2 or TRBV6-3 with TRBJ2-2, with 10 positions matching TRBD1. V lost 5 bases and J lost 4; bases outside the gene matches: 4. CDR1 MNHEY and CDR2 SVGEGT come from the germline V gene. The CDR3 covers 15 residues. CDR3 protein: CASSDRGRGTGELFF. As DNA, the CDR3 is TGTGCCAGCAGTGACAGGGGGCGCGGCACCGGGGAGCTGTTTTTT.

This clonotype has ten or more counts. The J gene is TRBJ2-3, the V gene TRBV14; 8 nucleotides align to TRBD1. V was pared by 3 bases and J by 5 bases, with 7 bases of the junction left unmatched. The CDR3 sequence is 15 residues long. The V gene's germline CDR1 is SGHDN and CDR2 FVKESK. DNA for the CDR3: TGTGCCAGCAGCCATCGCGGCAGGGGGCGAGATACGCAGTATTTT. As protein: CASSHRGRGRDTQYF.

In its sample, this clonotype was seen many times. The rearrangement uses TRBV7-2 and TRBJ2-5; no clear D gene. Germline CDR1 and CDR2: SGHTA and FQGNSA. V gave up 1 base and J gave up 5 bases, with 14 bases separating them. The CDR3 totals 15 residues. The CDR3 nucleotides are TGTGCCAGCAGCTTAGTAGGGCAGGTGCATGAGACCCAGTACTTC. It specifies CASSLVGQVHETQYF.